This record looks at one T cell receptor (beta chain) sequence and its context. This specimen belongs to a study of blood T cell repertoires in COVID-19. About the research overall: There were acute and convalescent COVID-19 samples, and they came from the United States, Italy and Spain. The cDNA or gDNA used as material had been derived from T cells, B-cell-depleted T cells, or PBMCs.

Study processing details: Estimation of nucleated cell counts was performed using reference gene primer amplification. TCRdb keeps only in-frame clones here, not all; method: immunoSEQ multiplex PCR. The V and J calls and clone size come from that table; D and trimming were worked out from the DNA. Of some 120,000 clones listed, roughly 91% are singletons. CDR3 size: 14 residues. Germline CDR1 reads SEHNR; CDR2 reads FQNEAQ (reference sequence). The V end lost 5 bases, the J end lost 0 bases, and 8 bases lay between the germline ends. The origin of this receptor is a human donor with acute or convalescent COVID-19. The donor label of this sample is uncertain. The specimen sequenced was peripheral blood. The J gene is TRBJ2-4, the V gene TRBV7-9; D gene uncertain. The CDR3 region is CASSHGLAKNIQYF. CDR3 nucleotide sequence: TGTGCCAGCAGCCACGGTTTAGCCAAAAACATTCAGTACTTC.